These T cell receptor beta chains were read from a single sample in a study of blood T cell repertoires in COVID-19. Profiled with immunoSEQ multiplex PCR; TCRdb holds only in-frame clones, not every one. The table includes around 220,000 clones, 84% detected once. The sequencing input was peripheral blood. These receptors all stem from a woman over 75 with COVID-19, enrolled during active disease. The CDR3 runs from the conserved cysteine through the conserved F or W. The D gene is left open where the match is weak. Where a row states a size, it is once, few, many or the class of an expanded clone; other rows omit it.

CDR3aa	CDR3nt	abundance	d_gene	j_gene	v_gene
CASRETGTSGNNEQFF	TGTGCCAGTCGAGAAACCGGGACTAGCGGAAACAATGAGCAGTTCTTC	.	TRBD2	TRBJ2-1	TRBV19
CASNYPSDRGNQPQHF	TGTGCCAGCAACTACCCATCCGATAGAGGCAATCAGCCCCAGCATTTT	.	.	TRBJ1-5	TRBV5-7
CASSRTGGVWEQYF	TGTGCCAGCAGCAGGACAGGTGGGGTCTGGGAGCAGTACTTC	.	TRBD1	TRBJ2-7	TRBV25-1
CATLPQPGDTEQFF	TGTGCCACCCTGCCCCAACCCGGGGATACTGAGCAGTTCTTC	once	.	TRBJ2-1	TRBV7-2
CASRPSGGRDYGYTF	TGTGCCAGCAGACCCTCGGGGGGACGAGACTATGGCTACACCTTC	few	.	TRBJ1-2	TRBV25-1
CASREAVGNTIYF	TGTGCTTCGAGGGAAGCGGTTGGAAACACCATATATTTT	once	.	TRBJ1-3	TRBV28
CASSPDTGPGKLFF	TGTGCCAGCAGCCCCGATACAGGGCCGGGAAAACTGTTTTTT	.	.	TRBJ1-4	TRBV7-9
CASSVFRDSNQPQHF	TGTGCCAGCAGTGTTTTCCGGGATAGCAATCAGCCCCAGCATTTT	.	.	TRBJ1-5	TRBV2
CASRTIGAEAFF	TGCGCCAGCCGGACTATCGGCGCTGAAGCTTTCTTT	.	.	TRBJ1-1	TRBV10-1
CASSLPSTSSAHEQYF	TGTGCCAGCAGTCTACCCTCGACTAGCTCGGCCCACGAGCAGTACTTC	.	TRBD2	TRBJ2-7	TRBV28
CASSESPTSTDTQYF	TGCGCCAGCAGTGAGTCACCGACTAGCACAGATACGCAGTATTTT	few	.	TRBJ2-3	TRBV10-2
CASSQGMGTGYSNQPQHF	TGCGCCAGCAGCCAGGGTATGGGGACAGGTTATAGCAATCAGCCCCAGCATTTT	.	TRBD1	TRBJ1-5	TRBV4-1
CASSKLAGVHEQYF	TGTGCCAGCAGCAAACTAGCGGGGGTCCACGAGCAGTACTTC	.	TRBD2	TRBJ2-7	TRBV3-1/TRBV3-2
CASSPPGLRNTGELFF	TGCGCCAGCAGCCCACCGGGACTACGGAACACCGGGGAGCTGTTTTTT	.	TRBD2	TRBJ2-2	TRBV5-1
CASSIEGGYGYTF	TGTGCCAGTAGTATCGAAGGGGGTTATGGCTACACCTTC	.	.	TRBJ1-2	TRBV19
CASTPPQGAGYTF	TGTGCCAGCACCCCGCCACAGGGGGCTGGCTACACCTTC	.	TRBD1	TRBJ1-2	TRBV5-4
CASRAAMGADTQYF	TGTGCCAGCAGAGCGGCGATGGGCGCAGATACGCAGTATTTT	few	.	TRBJ2-3	TRBV6-5
CASSGRDRLLTDTQYF	TGTGCCAGCAGCGGCCGGGACAGACTTCTCACAGATACGCAGTATTTT	.	TRBD1	TRBJ2-3	TRBV5-6
CASSPGQGVEAFF	TGTGCCAGCTCACCGGGACAGGGGGTTGAAGCTTTCTTT	once	TRBD1	TRBJ1-1	TRBV18
CASGGASGQEYGYTF	TGCGCCAGCGGTGGGGCTTCGGGACAGGAATATGGCTACACCTTC	few	TRBD1	TRBJ1-2	TRBV5-1
CASSFRGGMNTEAFF	TGTGCCAGCAGCTTCCGGGGGGGCATGAACACTGAAGCTTTCTTT	.	.	TRBJ1-1	TRBV7-9
CASSEYIRGNSPLHF	TGTGCCAGCAGTGAATATATCAGGGGAAATTCACCCCTCCACTTT	.	.	TRBJ1-6	TRBV25-1
CASSPGGERTGDFF	TGTGCCAGCAGCCCCGGAGGCGAGCGGACAGGGGATTTCTTT	.	TRBD1	TRBJ1-1	TRBV7-8
CASSTTAGEQYF	TGTGCCAGCAGCACGACAGCGGGCGAGCAGTACTTC	.	.	TRBJ2-7	TRBV7-9
CASSYLNEQFF	TGTGCCAGCAGTTATCTCAATGAGCAGTTCTTC	.	.	TRBJ2-1	TRBV12-3/TRBV12-4
CASSPTGEIEAFF	TGTGCCAGCAGCCCCACAGGGGAGATTGAAGCTTTCTTT	.	TRBD1	TRBJ1-1	TRBV7-3
CASSLDLQGFRGYGYTF	TGTGCCAGCAGCTTAGATCTACAGGGTTTTAGGGGCTATGGCTACACCTTC	.	.	TRBJ1-2	TRBV11-2
CASGEEGRQMNTEAFF	TGTGCCAGCGGGGAGGAGGGAAGGCAGATGAACACTGAAGCTTTCTTT	.	.	TRBJ1-1	TRBV3-1/TRBV3-2
CASSFKIPPAGQYEQYF	TGTGCTAGCAGCTTTAAAATCCCCCCGGCGGGCCAATACGAGCAGTACTTC	few	.	TRBJ2-7	TRBV7-7
CASSLRGSVNSPLHF	TGTGCCAGCAGCTTAAGGGGTTCAGTTAATTCACCCCTCCACTTT	.	.	TRBJ1-6	TRBV7-9
CAISSPTAKYTF	TGTGCCATCAGTAGCCCGACAGCTAAGTACACCTTC	.	.	TRBJ1-2	TRBV10-3
CASSASQGSTEAFF	TGTGCCAGCAGCGCCTCTCAGGGAAGCACTGAAGCTTTCTTT	.	.	TRBJ1-1	TRBV9
CASSQDVIEPTLKPQHF	TGTGCCAGCAGCCAAGATGTTATAGAGCCTACTCTCAAGCCCCAGCATTTT	.	.	TRBJ1-5	TRBV4-2
CASSNTGAWNEKLFF	TGCGCCAGCAGCAACACAGGGGCCTGGAATGAAAAACTGTTTTTT	.	TRBD1	TRBJ1-4	TRBV5-1
CASSANRGLWAEAFF	TGTGCCAGCAGCGCCAACAGGGGGCTTTGGGCTGAAGCTTTCTTT	.	TRBD1	TRBJ1-1	TRBV7-8
CASSTDRGGNTEAFF	TGTGCCAGCAGTACCGACAGGGGTGGGAACACTGAAGCTTTCTTT	once	TRBD1	TRBJ1-1	TRBV5-4
CASSFRDRGSTDTQYF	TGTGCCAGCAGTTTTCGGGACAGGGGAAGCACAGATACGCAGTATTTT	.	TRBD1	TRBJ2-3	TRBV27
CSAFQVTQYF	TGCAGTGCTTTTCAGGTTACGCAGTATTTT	.	.	TRBJ2-3	TRBV20-1